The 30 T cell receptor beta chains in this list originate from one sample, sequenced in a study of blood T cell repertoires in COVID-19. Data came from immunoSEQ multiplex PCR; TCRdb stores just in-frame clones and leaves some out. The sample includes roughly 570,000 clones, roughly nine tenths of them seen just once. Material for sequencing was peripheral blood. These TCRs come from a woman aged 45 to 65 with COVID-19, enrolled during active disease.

CDR3 loop: CASSESRDYSYEQYF. The DNA for the CDR3 is TGCGCCAGCAGTGAAAGCCGGGACTACTCCTACGAGCAGTACTTC. The V call is TRBV10-1, the J call TRBJ2-7, with 7 bases that match TRBD2. The V segment lost 3 bases and the J segment 0 bases; nucleotides outside the gene matches: 5. CDR1 and CDR2 (germline): WNHNN, SYGVQD (reference sequence). CDR3 size: 15 residues.

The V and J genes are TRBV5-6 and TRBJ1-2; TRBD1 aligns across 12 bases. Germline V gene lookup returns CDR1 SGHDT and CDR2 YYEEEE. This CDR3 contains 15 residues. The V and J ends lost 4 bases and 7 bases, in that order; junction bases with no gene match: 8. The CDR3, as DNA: TGTGCCAGCAGCCCCTCCGGGACAGGGGGCGGTGGCTACACCTTC. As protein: CASSPSGTGGGGYTF.

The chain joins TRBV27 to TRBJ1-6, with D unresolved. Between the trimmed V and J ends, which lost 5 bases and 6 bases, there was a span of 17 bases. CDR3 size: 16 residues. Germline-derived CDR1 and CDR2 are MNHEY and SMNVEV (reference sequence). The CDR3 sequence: CASSPPSEASNSPLHF. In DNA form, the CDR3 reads TGTGCCAGCAGTCCCCCGAGTGAAGCCTCTAATTCACCCCTCCACTTT.

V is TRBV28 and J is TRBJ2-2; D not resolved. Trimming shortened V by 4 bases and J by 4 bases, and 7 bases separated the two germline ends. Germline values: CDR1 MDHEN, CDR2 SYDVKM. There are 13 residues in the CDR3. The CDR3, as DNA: TGTGCCAGCAGTTCACAGCCCACCGGGGAGCTGTTTTTT. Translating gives CASSSQPTGELFF.

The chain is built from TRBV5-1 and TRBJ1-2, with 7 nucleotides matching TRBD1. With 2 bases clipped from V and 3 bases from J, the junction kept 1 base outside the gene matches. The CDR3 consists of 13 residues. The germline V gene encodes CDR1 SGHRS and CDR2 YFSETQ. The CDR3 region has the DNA TGCGCCAGCAGCTTCGGGACAGACTATGGCTACACCTTC. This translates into CASSFGTDYGYTF.

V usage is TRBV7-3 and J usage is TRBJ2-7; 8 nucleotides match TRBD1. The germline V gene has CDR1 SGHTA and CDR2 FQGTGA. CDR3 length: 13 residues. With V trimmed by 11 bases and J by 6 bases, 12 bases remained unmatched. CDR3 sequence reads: CASSDRAFGEQYF. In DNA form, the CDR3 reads TGTGCCTCCTCGGACAGGGCATTTGGCGAGCAGTACTTC.

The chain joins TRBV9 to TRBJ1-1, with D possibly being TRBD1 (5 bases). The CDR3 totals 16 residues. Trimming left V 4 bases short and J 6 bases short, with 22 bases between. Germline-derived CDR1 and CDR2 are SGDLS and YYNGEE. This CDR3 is CASSSLISGDSPEAFF. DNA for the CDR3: TGTGCCAGCAGCTCGCTCATCTCGGGGGATTCCCCTGAAGCTTTCTTT.

The CDR3 DNA follows: TGTGCCAGCAGTGAATTGAAACCCGGACAGGGAGGAAATGAAAAACTGTTTTTT. Its translation is CASSELKPGQGGNEKLFF. The chain couples TRBV25-1 to TRBJ1-4; 8 positions match TRBD1. With V trimmed by 1 base and J by 5 bases, 12 bases remained unmatched. In germline, CDR1 is MGHDK, CDR2 SYGVNS. The CDR3 runs to 18 residues.

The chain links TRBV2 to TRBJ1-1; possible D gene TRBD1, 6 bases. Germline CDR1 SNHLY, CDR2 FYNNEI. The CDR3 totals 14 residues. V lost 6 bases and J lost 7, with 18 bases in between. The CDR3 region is CASRYLFEGDEAFF. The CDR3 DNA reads TGTGCCAGCAGGTACCTATTCGAGGGGGATGAAGCTTTCTTT.

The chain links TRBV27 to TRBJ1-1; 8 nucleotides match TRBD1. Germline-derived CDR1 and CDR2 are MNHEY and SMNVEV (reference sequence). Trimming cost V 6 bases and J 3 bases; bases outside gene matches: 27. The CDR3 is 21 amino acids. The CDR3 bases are TGTGCCAGCAGCCCGACGCATCGGGGCCTCAGGGGGCCGAGTATGGACACTGAAGCTTTCTTT. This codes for CASSPTHRGLRGPSMDTEAFF.

CDR3 sequence: CASSLIPPTGAEKLFF. In DNA, the CDR3 is TGCGCCAGCAGCTTAATACCCCCGACAGGGGCGGAAAAACTGTTTTTT. This rearrangement joins TRBV5-1 to TRBJ1-4, with TRBD1 matching over 8 bases. Germline V gene lookup returns CDR1 SGHRS and CDR2 YFSETQ. The ends lost 2 bases at V and 8 bases at J; junction bases unmatched: 11. The length of the CDR3 is 16 residues.

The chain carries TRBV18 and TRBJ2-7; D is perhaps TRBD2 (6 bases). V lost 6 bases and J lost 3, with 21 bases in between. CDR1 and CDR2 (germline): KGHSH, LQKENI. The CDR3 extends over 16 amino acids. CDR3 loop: CASSPTTGQGLYEQYF. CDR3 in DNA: TGTGCCAGCTCCCCTACCACGGGGCAGGGACTCTACGAGCAGTACTTC.

The CDR3 bases are TGTGCCAGCAGTGAAGAGGCCTGGGGGGACACTGAAGCTTTCTTT. Encoded protein: CASSEEAWGDTEAFF. This chain links TRBV2 with TRBJ1-1; D is perhaps TRBD1 (5 bases). Looked up from germline, CDR1 is SNHLY and CDR2 is FYNNEI. The CDR3 runs 15 residues. Trimming removed 1 base at V and 3 bases at J, with 12 bases between.

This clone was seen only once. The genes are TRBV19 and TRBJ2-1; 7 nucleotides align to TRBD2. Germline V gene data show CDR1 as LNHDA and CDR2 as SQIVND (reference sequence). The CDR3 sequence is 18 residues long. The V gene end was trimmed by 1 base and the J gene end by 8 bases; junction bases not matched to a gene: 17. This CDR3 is CASSIVSGAGRPKDEQFF. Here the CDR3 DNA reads TGTGCCAGTAGTATAGTGTCCGGAGCGGGGAGACCCAAGGATGAGCAGTTCTTC.

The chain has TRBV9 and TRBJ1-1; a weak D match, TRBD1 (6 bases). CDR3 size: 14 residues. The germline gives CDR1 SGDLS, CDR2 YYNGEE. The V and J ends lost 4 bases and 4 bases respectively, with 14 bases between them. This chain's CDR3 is CASSIEDRSTEAFF. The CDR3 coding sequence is TGTGCCAGCAGCATAGAAGACAGGTCCACTGAAGCTTTCTTT.

This CDR3 reads CASSLGRAGANTEAFF. The CDR3 nucleotides are TGCGCCAGCAGCTTGGGTCGGGCGGGGGCAAATACTGAAGCTTTCTTT. The chain combines TRBV5-1 with TRBJ1-1; D perhaps matches TRBD1 (6 bases). The V end was cut by 0 bases, the J end by 5 bases, with 17 bases between. Germline values: CDR1 SGHRS, CDR2 YFSETQ. This CDR3 is 16 amino acids long.

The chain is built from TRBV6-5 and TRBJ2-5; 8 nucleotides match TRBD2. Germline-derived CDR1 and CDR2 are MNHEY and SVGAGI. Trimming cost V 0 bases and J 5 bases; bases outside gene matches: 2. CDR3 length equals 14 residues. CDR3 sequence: CASSYSGGGETQYF. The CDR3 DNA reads TGTGCCAGCAGTTACTCAGGCGGGGGGGAGACCCAGTACTTC.

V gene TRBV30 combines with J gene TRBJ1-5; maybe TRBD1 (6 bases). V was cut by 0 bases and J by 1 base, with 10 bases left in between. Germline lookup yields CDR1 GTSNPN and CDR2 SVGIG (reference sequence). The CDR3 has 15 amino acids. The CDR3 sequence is CAWSVTGLSNQPQHF. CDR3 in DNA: TGTGCCTGGAGTGTGACAGGTCTGAGCAATCAGCCCCAGCATTTT.

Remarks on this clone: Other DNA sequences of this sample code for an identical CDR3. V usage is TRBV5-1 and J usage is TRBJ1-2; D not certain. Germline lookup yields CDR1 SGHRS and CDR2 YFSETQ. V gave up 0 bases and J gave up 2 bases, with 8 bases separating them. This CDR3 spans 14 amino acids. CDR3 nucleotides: TGCGCCAGCAGCTTGGTAGGCGGGAACTATGGCTACACCTTC. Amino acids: CASSLVGGNYGYTF.

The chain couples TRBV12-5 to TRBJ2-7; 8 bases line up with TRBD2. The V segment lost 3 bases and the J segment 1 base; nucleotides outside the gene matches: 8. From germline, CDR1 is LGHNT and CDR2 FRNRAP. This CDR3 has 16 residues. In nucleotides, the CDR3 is TGTGCTAGTGGTTTCCTAGCGGGTAAGGGTTCCTACGAGCAGTACTTC. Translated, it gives CASGFLAGKGSYEQYF.

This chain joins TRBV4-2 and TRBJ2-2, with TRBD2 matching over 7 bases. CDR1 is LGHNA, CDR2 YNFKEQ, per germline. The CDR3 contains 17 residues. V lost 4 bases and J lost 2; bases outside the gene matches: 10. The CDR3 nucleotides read TGTGCCAGCAGCCCCCTCGGGAGGTCGGACAACACCGGGGAGCTGTTTTTT. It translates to CASSPLGRSDNTGELFF.

CDR3 residues: CASRESRAGIFADTQYF. In DNA, the CDR3 is TGTGCCAGCAGAGAATCCAGGGCAGGGATTTTTGCAGATACGCAGTATTTT. The chain combines TRBV2 with TRBJ2-3, with D possibly being TRBD1 (5 bases). V lost 6 bases and J lost 4, with 23 bases in between. There are 17 residues in the CDR3. CDR1 and CDR2 (germline): SNHLY, FYNNEI.

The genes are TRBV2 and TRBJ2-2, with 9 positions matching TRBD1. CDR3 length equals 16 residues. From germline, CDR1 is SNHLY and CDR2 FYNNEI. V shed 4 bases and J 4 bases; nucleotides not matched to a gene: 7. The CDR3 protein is CASSAPGQGSTGELFF. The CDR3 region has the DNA TGTGCCAGCAGTGCGCCGGGACAGGGCTCCACCGGGGAGCTGTTTTTT.

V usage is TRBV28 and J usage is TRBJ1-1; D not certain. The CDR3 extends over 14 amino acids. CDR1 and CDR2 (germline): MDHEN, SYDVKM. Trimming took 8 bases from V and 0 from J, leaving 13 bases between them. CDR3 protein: CASLTTGMNTEAFF. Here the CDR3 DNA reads TGTGCCAGCCTGACGACGGGAATGAACACTGAAGCTTTCTTT.

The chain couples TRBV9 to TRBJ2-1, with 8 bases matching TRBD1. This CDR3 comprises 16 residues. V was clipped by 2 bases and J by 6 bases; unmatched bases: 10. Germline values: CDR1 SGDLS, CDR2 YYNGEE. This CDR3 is CASSVAGTTGGNEQFF. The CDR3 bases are TGTGCCAGCAGCGTCGCCGGGACAACAGGGGGCAATGAGCAGTTCTTC.

The CDR3, as DNA: TGTGCCAGCTCACCGTCTCCAGGGGGGCAGGGCACTGAAGCTTTCTTT. It codes for CASSPSPGGQGTEAFF. The V call is TRBV18, the J call TRBJ1-1; 7 bases are a match to TRBD1. CDR1 is KGHSH and CDR2 is LQKENI in the germline V gene. V was clipped by 3 bases and J by 4 bases; unmatched bases: 11. This CDR3 region has 16 residues.

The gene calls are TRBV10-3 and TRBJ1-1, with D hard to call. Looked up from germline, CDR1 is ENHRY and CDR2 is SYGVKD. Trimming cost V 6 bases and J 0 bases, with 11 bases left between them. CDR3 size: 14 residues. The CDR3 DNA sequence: TGTGCCATCAGCGAGACGGGGATGAACACTGAAGCTTTCTTT. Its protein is CAISETGMNTEAFF.

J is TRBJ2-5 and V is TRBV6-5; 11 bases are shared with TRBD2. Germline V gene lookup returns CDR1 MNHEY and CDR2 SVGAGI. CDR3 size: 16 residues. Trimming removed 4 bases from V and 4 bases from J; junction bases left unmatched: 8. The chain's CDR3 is CASSSRLAGGPETQYF. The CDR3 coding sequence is TGTGCCAGCAGTTCCCGTCTAGCGGGGGGTCCAGAGACCCAGTACTTC.

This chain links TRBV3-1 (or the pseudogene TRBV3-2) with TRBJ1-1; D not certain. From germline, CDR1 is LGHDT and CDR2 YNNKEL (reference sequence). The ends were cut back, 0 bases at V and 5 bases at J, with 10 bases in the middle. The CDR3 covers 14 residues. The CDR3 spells CASSQDQGSTEAFF. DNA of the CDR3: TGTGCCAGCAGCCAAGATCAAGGGAGTACTGAAGCTTTCTTT.

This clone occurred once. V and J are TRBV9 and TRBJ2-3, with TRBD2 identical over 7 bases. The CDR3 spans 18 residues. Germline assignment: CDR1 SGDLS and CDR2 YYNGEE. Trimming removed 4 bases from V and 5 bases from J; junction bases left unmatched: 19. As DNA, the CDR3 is TGTGCCAGCAGCCCCCGAGGGAGGGTAGCTGATTCAGTAGATACGCAGTATTTT. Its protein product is CASSPRGRVADSVDTQYF.